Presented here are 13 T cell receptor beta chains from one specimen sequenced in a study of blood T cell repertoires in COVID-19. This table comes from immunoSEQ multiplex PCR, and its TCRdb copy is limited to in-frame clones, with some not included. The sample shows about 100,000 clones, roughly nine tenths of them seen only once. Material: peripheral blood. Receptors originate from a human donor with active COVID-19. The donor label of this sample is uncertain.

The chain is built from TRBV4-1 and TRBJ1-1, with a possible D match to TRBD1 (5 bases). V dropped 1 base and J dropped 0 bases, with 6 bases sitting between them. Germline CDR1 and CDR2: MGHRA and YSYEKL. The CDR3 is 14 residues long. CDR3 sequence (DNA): TGCGCCAGCAGCCAAGGGACAATGAACACTGAAGCTTTCTTT. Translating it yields CASSQGTMNTEAFF.

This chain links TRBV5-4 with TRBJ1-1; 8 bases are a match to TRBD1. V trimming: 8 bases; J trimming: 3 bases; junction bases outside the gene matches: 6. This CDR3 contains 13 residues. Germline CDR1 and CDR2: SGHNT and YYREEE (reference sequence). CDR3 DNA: TGTGCCAGTACGACAGGGGTGGACACTGAAGCTTTCTTT. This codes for CASTTGVDTEAFF. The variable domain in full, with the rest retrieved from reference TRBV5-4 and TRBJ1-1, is ETGVTQSPTHLIKTRGQQVTLRCSSQSGHNTVSWYQQALGQGPQFIFQYYREEENGRGNFPPRFSGLQFPNYSSELNVNALELDDSALYLCASTTGVDTEAFFGQGTRLTVV.

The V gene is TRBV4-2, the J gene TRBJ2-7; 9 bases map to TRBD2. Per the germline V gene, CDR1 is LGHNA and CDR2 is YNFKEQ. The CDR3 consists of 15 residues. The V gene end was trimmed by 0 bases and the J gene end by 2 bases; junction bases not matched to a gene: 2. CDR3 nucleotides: TGTGCCAGCAGCCAAGACGAGCGGGGGGCCTACGAGCAGTACTTC. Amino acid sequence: CASSQDERGAYEQYF.

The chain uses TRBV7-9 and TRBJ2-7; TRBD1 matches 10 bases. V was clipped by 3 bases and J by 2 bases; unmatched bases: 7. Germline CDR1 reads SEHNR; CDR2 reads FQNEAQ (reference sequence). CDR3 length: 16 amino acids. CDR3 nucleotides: TGTGCCAGCAGCTTCGACCCGACAGGGGGCCCCTACGAGCAGTACTTC. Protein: CASSFDPTGGPYEQYF.

The CDR3: CASRLGSSYEQYF. CDR3 sequence (DNA): TGTGCCAGCAGATTGGGGAGCTCCTACGAGCAGTACTTC. The chain uses TRBV11-1 and TRBJ2-7, with D maybe TRBD2 (5 bases). In germline, CDR1 is SGHAT, CDR2 FQDESV (reference sequence). The V gene lost 6 bases and the J gene lost 0 bases, with 9 bases spanning the gap. The CDR3 sequence is 13 residues long.

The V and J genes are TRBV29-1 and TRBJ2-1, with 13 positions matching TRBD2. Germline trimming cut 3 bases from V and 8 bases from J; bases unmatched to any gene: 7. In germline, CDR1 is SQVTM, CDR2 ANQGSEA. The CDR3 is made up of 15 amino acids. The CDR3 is CSVDGLAGENYEQFF. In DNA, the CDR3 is TGCAGCGTTGATGGACTAGCGGGGGAGAATTATGAGCAGTTCTTC.

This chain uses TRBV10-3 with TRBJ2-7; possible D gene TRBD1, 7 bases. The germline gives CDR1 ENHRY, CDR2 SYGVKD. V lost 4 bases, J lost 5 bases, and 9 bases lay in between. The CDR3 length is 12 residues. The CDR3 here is CAISARGDEQYF. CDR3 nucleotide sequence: TGTGCCATCAGTGCCAGGGGGGACGAGCAGTACTTC.

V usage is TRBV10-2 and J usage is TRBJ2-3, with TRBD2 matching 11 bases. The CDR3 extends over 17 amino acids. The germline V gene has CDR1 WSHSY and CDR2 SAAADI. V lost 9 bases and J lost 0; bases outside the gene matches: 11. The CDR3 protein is CASRLLAGATSTDTQYF. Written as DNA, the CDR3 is TGCGCCAGTCGACTACTAGCGGGGGCCACTAGCACAGATACGCAGTATTTT.

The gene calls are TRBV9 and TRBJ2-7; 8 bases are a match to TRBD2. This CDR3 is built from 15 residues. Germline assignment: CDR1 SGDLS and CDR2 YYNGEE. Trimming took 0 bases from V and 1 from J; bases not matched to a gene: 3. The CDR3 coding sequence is TGTGCCAGCAGCGTAGACGGACTAGCTTCCTACGAGCAGTACTTC. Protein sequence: CASSVDGLASYEQYF.

The CDR3 is CASSDGGGGANGYTF. CDR3 sequence (DNA): TGTGCCAGCAGCGACGGAGGGGGGGGCGCGAATGGCTACACCTTC. The chain recombines TRBV9 with TRBJ1-2, with a tentative D call TRBD1 (6 bases). The CDR3 is 15 residues long. The germline V and J ends were trimmed by 3 bases and 6 bases, with 18 bases remaining between them. Germline CDR1 and CDR2: SGDLS and YYNGEE.

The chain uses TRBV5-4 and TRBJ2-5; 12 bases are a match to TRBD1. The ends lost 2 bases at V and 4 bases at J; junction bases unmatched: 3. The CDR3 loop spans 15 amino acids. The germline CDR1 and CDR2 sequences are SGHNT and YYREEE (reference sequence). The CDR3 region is CASSLGDRGRETQYF. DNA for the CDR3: TGTGCCAGCAGCTTAGGGGACAGGGGGCGAGAGACCCAGTACTTC.

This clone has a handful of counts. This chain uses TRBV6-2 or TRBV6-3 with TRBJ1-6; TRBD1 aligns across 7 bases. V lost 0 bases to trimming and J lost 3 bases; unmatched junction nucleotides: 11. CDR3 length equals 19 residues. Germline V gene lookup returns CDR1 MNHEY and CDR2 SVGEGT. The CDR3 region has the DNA TGTGCCAGCAGTTACTCGAGAAGGTCACAGGGGAACTATAATTCACCCCTCCACTTT. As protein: CASSYSRRSQGNYNSPLHF.

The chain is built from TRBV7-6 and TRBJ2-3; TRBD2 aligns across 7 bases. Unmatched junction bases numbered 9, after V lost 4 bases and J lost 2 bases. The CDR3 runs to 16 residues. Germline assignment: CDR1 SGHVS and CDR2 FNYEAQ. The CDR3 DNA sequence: TGTGCCAGCAGCTCAGTGGGGGGGGGACTCACAGATACGCAGTATTTT. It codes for CASSSVGGGLTDTQYF.